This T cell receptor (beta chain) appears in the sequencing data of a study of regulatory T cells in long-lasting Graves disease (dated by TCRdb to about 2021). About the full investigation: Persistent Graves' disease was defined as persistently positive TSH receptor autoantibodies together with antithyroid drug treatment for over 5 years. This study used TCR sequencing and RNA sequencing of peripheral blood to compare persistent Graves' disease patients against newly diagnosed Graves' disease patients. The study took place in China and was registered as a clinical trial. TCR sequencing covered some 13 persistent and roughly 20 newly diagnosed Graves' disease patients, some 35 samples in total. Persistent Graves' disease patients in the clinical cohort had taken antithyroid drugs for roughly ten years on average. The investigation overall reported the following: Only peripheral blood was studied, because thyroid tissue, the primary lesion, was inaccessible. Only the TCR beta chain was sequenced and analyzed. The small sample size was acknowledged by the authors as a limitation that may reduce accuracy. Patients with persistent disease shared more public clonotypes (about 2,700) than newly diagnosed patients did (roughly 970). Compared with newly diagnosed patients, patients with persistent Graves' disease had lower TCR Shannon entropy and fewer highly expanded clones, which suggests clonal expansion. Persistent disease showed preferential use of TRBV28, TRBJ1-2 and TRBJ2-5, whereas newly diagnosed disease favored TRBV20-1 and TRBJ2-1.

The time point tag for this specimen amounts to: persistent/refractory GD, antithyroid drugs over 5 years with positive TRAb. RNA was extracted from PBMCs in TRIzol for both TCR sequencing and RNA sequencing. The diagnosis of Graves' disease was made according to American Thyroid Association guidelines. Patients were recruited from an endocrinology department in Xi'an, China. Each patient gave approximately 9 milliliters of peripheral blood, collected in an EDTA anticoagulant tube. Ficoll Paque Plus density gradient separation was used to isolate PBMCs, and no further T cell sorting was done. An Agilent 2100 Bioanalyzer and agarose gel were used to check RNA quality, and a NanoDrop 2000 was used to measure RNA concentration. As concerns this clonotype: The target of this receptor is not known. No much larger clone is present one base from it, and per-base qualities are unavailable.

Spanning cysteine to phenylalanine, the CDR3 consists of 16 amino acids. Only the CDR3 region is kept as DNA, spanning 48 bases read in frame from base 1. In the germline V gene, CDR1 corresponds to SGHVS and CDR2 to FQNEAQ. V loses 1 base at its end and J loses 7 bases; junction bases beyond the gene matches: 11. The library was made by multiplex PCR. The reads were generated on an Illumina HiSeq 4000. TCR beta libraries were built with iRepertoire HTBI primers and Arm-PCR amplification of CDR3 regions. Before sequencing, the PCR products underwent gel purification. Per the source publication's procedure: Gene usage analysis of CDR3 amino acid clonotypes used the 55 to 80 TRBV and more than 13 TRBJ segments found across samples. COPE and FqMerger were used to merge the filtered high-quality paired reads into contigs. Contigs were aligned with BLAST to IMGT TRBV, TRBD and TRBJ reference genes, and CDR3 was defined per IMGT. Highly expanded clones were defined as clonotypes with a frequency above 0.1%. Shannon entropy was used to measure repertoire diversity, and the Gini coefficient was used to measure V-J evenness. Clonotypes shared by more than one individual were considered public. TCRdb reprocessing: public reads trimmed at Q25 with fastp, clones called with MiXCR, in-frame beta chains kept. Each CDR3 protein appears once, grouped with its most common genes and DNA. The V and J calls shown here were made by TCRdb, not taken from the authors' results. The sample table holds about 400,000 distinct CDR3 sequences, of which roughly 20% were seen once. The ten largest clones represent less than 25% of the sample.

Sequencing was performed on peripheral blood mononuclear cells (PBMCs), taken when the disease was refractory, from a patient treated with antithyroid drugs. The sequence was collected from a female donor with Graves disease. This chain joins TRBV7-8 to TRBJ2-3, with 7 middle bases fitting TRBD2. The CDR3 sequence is CASSLETAGEGHTQYF. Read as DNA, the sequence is TGTGCCAGCAGCTTAGAGACGGCGGGAGAAGGACATACGCAGTATTTT.